The entry below describes one TCR beta chain. The data were obtained in a study of blood T cells in healthy people across ages. V lost 7 bases and J lost 5, with 10 bases in between. Germline assignment: CDR1 SGDLS and CDR2 YYNGEE. CDR3 size: 12 residues. The use of a sample-barcoded 5' primer and a J-beta primer mix characterized a second PCR of roughly 6 to 11 cycles. Using its own MiXCR run on the 5' RACE reads, TCRdb lists one record per CDR3 protein. The sample includes about 800,000 distinct CDR3 sequences, 58% seen only once; the top ten take around 22%. This chain links TRBV9 with TRBJ2-1; D may be TRBD1 (5 bases). The receptor was isolated from a man aged 25 to 40 in good health. The sample taken for sequencing was blood. This CDR3 is CASGALHNEQFF. CDR3 nucleotide sequence: TGTGCCAGCGGGGCCCTTCACAATGAGCAGTTCTTC.